This T cell receptor (beta chain) emerged from a study of identical twins. Study results and caveats: The presence of invariant MAIT and iNKT cells could partly confound analyses of zero-insertion sequences.

Trimming at V came to 0 bases and at J to 7 bases, leaving 5 bases not matched to a gene. The length of the CDR3 is 15 residues. Germline V gene sequence: CDR1 KGHSH, CDR2 LQKENI. One entry per CDR3 protein, called by TCRdb with MiXCR from the 5' RACE reads. Of about 530,000 distinct CDR3 sequences in the sample, about 15% are singletons; the top ten hold 0.35% to 0.45%. Healthy Caucasian individuals made up all the donors. This clonotype was seen a few times. What it binds is unknown. The sample was also linked to a second study, of yellow fever vaccine responses in identical twins.

The chain links TRBV18 to TRBJ2-1; 8 nucleotides align to TRBD2. Input material: CD4+ T cells sorted from blood. The TCR comes from a woman under 30 in good health. The CDR3 loop is CASSPPSGSANEQFF. CDR3 in DNA: TGTGCCAGCTCACCACCGAGCGGGAGCGCTAATGAGCAGTTCTTC.